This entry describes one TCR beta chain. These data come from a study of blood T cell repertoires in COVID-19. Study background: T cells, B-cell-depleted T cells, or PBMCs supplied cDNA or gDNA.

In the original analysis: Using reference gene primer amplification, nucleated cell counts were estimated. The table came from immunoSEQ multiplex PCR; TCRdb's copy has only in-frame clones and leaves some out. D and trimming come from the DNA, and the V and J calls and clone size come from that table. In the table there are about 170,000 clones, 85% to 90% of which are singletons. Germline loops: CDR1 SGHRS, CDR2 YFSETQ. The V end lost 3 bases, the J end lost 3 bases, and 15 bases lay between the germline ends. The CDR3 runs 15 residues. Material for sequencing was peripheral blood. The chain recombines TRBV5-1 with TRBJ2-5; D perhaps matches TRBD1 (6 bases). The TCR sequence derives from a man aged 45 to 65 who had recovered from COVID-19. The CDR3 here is CASSSEAGTKETQYF. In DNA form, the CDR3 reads TGCGCCAGCAGCTCGGAAGCCGGGACAAAAGAGACCCAGTACTTC.